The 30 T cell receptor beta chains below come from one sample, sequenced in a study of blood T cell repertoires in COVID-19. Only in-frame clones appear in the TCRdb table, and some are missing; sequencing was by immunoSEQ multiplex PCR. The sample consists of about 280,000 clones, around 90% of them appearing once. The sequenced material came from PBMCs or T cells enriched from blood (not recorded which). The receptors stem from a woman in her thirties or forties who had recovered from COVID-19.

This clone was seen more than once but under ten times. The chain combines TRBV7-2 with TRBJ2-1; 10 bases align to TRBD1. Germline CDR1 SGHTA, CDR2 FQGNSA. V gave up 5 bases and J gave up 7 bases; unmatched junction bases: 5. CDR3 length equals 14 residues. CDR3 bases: TGTGCCAGCAGCCGGGACAGGGGAGGGAATGAGCAGTTCTTC. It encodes CASSRDRGGNEQFF.

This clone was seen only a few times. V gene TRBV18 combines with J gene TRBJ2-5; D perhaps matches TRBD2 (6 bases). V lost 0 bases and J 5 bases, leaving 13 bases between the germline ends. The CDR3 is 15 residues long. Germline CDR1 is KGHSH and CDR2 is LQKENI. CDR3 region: CASSPPATSGETQYF. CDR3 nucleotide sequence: TGTGCCAGCTCACCACCGGCGACTAGTGGGGAGACCCAGTACTTC.

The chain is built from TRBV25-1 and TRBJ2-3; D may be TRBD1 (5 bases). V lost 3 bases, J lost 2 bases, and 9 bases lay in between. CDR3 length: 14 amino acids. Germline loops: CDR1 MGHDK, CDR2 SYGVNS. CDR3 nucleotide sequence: TGTGCCAGCAGTGACACAGGTTACACAGATACGCAGTATTTT. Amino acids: CASSDTGYTDTQYF. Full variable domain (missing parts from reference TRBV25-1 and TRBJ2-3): EADIYQTPRYLVIGTGKKITLECSQTMGHDKMYWYQQDPGMELHLIHYSYGVNSTEKGDLSSESTVSRIRTEHFPLTLESARPSHTSQYLCASSDTGYTDTQYFGPGTRLTVL.

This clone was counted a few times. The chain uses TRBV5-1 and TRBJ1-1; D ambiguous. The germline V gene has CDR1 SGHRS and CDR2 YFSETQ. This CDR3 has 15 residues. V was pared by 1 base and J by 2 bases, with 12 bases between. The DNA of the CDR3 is TGCGCCAGCAGCTTGTCTCCAGCGGGTAACACTGAAGCTTTCTTT. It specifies CASSLSPAGNTEAFF.

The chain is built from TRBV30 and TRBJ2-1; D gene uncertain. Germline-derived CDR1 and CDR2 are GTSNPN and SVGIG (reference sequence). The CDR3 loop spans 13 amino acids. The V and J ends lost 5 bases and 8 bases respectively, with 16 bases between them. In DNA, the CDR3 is TGTGCCTGGCGAAAAAACTCCTTGGATGAGCAGTTCTTC. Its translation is CAWRKNSLDEQFF.

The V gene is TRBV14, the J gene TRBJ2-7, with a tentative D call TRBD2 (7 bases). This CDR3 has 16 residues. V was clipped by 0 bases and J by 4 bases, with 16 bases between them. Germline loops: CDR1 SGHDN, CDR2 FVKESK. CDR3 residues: CASSQDRRGPRYEQYF. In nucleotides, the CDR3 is TGTGCCAGCAGCCAAGATAGGCGGGGGCCAAGGTACGAGCAGTACTTC. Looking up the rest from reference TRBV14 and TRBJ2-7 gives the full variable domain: EAGVTQFPSHSVIEKGQTVTLRCDPISGHDNLYWYRRVMGKEIKFLLHFVKESKQDESGMPNNRFLAERTGGTYSTLKVQPAELEDSGVYFCASSQDRRGPRYEQYFGPGTRLTVT.

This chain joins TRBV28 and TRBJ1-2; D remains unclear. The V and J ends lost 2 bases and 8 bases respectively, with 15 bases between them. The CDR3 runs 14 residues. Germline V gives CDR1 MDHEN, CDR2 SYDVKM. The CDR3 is CASSLTGFGGGYTF. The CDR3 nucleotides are TGTGCCAGCAGTTTAACGGGGTTTGGCGGCGGCTACACCTTC.

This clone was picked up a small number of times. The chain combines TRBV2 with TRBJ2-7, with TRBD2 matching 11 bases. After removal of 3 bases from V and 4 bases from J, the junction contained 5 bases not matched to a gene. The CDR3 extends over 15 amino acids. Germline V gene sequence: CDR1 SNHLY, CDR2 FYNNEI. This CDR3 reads CASSDSLAGAYEQYF. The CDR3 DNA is TGTGCCAGCAGTGATTCACTAGCGGGAGCGTACGAGCAGTACTTC.

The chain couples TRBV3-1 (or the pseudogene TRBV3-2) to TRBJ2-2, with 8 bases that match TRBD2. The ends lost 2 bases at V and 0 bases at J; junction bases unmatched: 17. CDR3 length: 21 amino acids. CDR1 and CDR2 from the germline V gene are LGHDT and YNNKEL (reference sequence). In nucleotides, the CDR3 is TGTGCCAGCAGCCAATCACTACGACGGGGGGGAGGGCCCGCGAACACCGGGGAGCTGTTTTTT. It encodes CASSQSLRRGGGPANTGELFF.

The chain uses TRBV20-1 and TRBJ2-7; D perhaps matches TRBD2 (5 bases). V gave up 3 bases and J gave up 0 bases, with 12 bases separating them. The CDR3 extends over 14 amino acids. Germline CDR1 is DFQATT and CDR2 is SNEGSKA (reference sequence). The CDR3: CSASSSGGSYEQYF. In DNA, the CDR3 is TGCAGTGCTAGTTCCAGCGGAGGCTCCTACGAGCAGTACTTC.

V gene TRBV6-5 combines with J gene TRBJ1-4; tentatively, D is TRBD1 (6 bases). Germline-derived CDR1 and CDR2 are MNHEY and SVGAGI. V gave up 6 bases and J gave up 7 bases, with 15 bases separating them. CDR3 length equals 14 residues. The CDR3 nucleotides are TGTGCCAGCAGCTCCCCTAGGACAGCTGAAAAACTGTTTTTT. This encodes CASSSPRTAEKLFF.

The CDR3 sequence is CASSQESGGYGYTF. The CDR3 nucleotides are TGCGCCAGCAGCCAAGAATCAGGGGGCTATGGCTACACCTTC. V gene TRBV4-1 combines with J gene TRBJ1-2; 7 bases line up with TRBD1. CDR3 length equals 14 residues. Unmatched junction bases numbered 2, after V lost 0 bases and J lost 4 bases. Germline-derived CDR1 and CDR2 are MGHRA and YSYEKL.

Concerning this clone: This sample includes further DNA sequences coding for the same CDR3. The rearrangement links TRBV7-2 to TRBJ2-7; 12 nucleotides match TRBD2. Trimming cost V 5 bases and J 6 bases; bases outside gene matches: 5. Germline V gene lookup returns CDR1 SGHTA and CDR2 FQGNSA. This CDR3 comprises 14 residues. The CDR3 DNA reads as TGTGCCAGCAGCCTCGGACTAGCGGGATCCGAGCAGTACTTC. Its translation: CASSLGLAGSEQYF.

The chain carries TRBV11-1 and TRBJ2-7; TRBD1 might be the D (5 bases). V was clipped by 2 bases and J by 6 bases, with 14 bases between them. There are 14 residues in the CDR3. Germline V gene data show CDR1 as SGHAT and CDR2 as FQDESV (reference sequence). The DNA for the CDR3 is TGTGCCAGCAGCTTAAGTACAGGTTCGCGCGAGCAGTACTTC. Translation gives CASSLSTGSREQYF.

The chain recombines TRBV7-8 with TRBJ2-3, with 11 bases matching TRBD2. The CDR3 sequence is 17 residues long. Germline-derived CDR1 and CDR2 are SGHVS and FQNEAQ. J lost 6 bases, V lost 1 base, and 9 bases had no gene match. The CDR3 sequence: CASSLDGTSGSWDTQYF. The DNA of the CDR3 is TGTGCCAGCAGCTTAGACGGTACTAGCGGGAGTTGGGATACGCAGTATTTT.

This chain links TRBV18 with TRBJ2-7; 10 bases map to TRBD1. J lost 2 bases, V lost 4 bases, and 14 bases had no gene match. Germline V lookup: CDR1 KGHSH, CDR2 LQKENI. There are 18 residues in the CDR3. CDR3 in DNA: TGTGCCAGCTCACAAAACGGACAGGGGGGGGGATACCCCTACGAGCAGTACTTC. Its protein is CASSQNGQGGGYPYEQYF.

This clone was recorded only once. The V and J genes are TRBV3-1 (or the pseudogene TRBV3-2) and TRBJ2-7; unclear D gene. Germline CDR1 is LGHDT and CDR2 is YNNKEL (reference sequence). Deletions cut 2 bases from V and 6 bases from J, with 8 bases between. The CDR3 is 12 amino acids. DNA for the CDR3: TGTGCCAGCAGCCAAAGTAGCACCGAGCAGTACTTC. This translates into CASSQSSTEQYF.

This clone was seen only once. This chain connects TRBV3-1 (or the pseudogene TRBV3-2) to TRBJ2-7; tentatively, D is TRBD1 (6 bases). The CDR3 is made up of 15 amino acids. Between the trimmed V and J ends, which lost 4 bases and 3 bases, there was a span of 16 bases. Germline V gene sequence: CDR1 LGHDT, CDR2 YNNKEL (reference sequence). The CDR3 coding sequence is TGTGCCAGCAGCCCCTGGGACACGGCCCGCTACGAGCAGTACTTC. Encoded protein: CASSPWDTARYEQYF.

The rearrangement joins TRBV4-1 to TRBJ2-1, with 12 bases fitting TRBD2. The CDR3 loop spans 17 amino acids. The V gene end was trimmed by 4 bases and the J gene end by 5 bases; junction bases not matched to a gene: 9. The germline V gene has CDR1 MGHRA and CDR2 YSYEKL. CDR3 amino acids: CASSPSSGRARDNEQFF. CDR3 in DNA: TGCGCCAGCAGCCCGTCTAGCGGGAGGGCTAGGGACAATGAGCAGTTCTTC.

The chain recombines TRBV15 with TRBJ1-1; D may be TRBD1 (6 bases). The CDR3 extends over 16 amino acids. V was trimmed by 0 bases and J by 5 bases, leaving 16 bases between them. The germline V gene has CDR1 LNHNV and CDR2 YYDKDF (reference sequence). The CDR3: CATSRDPDSRLTEAFF. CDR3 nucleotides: TGTGCCACCAGCAGAGATCCGGACAGCCGGCTGACTGAAGCTTTCTTT.

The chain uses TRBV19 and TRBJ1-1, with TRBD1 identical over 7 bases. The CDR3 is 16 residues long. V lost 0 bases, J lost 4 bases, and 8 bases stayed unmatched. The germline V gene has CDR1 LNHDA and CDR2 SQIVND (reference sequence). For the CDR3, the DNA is TGTGCCAGTAGTATAGATGTTCCCTCAGGGGGCACTGAAGCTTTCTTT. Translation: CASSIDVPSGGTEAFF.

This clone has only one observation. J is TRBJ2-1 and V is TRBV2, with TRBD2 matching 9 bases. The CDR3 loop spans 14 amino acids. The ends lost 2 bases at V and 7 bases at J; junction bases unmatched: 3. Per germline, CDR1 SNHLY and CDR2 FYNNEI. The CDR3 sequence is CASSEWREGNEQFF. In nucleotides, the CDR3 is TGTGCCAGCAGTGAATGGCGGGAGGGAAATGAGCAGTTCTTC.

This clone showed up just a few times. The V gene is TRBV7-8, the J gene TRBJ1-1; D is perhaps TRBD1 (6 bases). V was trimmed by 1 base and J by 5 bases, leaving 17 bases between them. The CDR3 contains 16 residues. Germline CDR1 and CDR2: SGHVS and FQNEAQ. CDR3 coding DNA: TGTGCCAGCAGCTTAGGGTCTCGGGACACAAGTACTGAAGCTTTCTTT. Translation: CASSLGSRDTSTEAFF.

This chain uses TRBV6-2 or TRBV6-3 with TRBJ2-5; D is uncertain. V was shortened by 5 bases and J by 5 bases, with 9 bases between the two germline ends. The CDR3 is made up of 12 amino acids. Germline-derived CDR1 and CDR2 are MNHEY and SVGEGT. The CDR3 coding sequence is TGTGCCAGCAGTCCGGGTAGGGAGACCCAGTACTTC. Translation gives CASSPGRETQYF.

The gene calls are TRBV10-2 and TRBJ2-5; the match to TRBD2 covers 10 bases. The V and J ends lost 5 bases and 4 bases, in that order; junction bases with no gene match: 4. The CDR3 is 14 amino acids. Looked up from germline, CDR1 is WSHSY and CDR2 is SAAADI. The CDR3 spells CASSTSGRGETQYF. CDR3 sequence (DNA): TGCGCCAGCAGTACCAGCGGGAGGGGAGAGACCCAGTACTTC.

In DNA form, the CDR3 reads TGTGCCACCAGGGGACAAATGAACACTGAAGCTTTCTTT. This gives the protein CATRGQMNTEAFF. The chain has TRBV24-1 and TRBJ1-1; D is possibly TRBD1 (6 bases). The germline gives CDR1 KGHDR, CDR2 SFDVKD. CDR3 length: 13 residues. V lost 7 bases and J lost 0, with 8 bases in between.

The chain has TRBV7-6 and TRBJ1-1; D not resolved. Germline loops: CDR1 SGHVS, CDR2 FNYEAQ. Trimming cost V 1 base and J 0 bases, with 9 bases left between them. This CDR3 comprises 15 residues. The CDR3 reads CASSLEPGLNTEAFF. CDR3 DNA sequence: TGTGCCAGCAGCTTAGAGCCCGGGTTGAACACTGAAGCTTTCTTT.

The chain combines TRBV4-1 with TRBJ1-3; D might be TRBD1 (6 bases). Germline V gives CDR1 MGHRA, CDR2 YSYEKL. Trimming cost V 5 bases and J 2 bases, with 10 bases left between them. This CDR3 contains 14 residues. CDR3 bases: TGCGCCAGCAGCTCCAGGGGAGCTGGAAACACCATATATTTT. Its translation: CASSSRGAGNTIYF.

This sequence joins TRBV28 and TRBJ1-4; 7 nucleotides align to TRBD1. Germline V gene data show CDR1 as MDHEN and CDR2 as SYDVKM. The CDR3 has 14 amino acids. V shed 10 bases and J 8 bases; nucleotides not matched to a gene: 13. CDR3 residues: CATSKQGLQEKLFF. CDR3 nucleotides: TGTGCCACCTCAAAACAGGGGCTCCAAGAAAAACTGTTTTTT. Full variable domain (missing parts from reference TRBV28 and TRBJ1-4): DVKVTQSSRYLVKRTGEKVFLECVQDMDHENMFWYRQDPGLGLRLIYFSYDVKMKEKGDIPEGYSVSREKKERFSLILESASTNQTSMYLCATSKQGLQEKLFFGSGTQLSVL.

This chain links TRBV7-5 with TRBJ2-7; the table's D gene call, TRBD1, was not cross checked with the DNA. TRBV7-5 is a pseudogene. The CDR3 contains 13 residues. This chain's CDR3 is CARSPQGYYEQYF. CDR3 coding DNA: TGTGCCAGAAGCCCCCAGGGATACTACGAGCAGTACTTC.